This TCR beta chain was sequenced during a study of cytomegalovirus exposure and HLA in healthy donors. Regarding the study as a whole: Later on, an analysis found that several of the most significant clusters appeared to be linked to common viral pathogens, which included parvovirus B19. Relative to the roughly 700-donor mean, N-insertions were reportedly fewer in an Asian-associated ancestry cluster in a later analysis.

The primer mix had 60 Vbeta and 13 Jbeta primers. Assay: immunoSEQ multiplex PCR; the TCRdb copy retains only in-frame clones and omits some. The table lists 170,000 or so clones, roughly four fifths of them singletons. Of note for this clone: The target antigen is unknown.

V was shortened by 11 bases and J by 5 bases, with 16 bases between the two germline ends. There are 13 residues in the CDR3. The germline CDR1 and CDR2 sequences are MNHEY and SMNVEV (reference sequence). The chain employs TRBV27 and TRBJ2-1; no reliable D call. The origin of this receptor is a woman aged 45 to 65 in good health and CMV-seronegative. The sample comprised PBMCs. The CDR3, as DNA: TGTGCCGTTTCCCCAACTACTAACAATGAGCAGTTCTTC. Translating it yields CAVSPTTNNEQFF.